A single sample gave rise to the 23 T cell receptor beta chains below, sequenced in a study of T cells after yellow fever vaccination. TCRdb ran MiXCR on the 5' RACE reads and lists one entry per CDR3 protein. This sample has almost 70,000 distinct CDR3 sequences, with 4.5% to 7.5% found just once. Source: CD4+ T cells sorted from PBMCs, taken less than 16 days after the first yellow fever vaccination. The receptors originated from a man aged 18 to 30 who received the YFV17D yellow fever vaccine.

This clonotype occurred many times. The chain links TRBV5-1 to TRBJ1-2; TRBD1 is a possible D gene (5 bases). Per germline, CDR1 SGHRS and CDR2 YFSETQ. The CDR3 is 12 residues long. The V end was cut by 7 bases, the J end by 3 bases, with 10 bases between. The CDR3 DNA reads as TGCGCCAGCGTCGGGGGGGACTATGGCTACACCTTC. It yields the protein CASVGGDYGYTF.

This clonotype was detected many times. This chain links TRBV5-1 with TRBJ1-2, with D possibly TRBD1 on 6 matching bases. Per the germline V gene, CDR1 is SGHRS and CDR2 is YFSETQ. Trimming took 4 bases from V and 8 from J, leaving 15 bases between them. The CDR3 covers 13 residues. The CDR3: CASSPRQESGYTF. The DNA of the CDR3 is TGCGCCAGCAGCCCCAGACAGGAGTCCGGCTACACCTTC.

This clonotype was observed many times. The chain joins TRBV20-1 to TRBJ2-3; 12 bases map to TRBD2. V was pared by 5 bases and J by 0 bases, with 9 bases of the junction left unmatched. The CDR3 consists of 17 residues. Germline V gives CDR1 DFQATT, CDR2 SNEGSKA (reference sequence). This CDR3 reads CSASPRLAGVSTDTQYF. Written as DNA, the CDR3 is TGCAGTGCTTCCCCCCGACTAGCGGGGGTTAGCACAGATACGCAGTATTTT.

This clonotype was found many times. V gene TRBV2 combines with J gene TRBJ1-1, with D possibly TRBD1 on 6 matching bases. V was cut by 0 bases and J by 5 bases, with 16 bases left in between. Germline CDR1 SNHLY, CDR2 FYNNEI. This CDR3 is 16 amino acids long. The CDR3 here is CASSEARQIGGTEAFF. The CDR3 bases are TGTGCCAGCAGTGAAGCTCGACAGATAGGGGGTACTGAAGCTTTCTTT.

This clonotype showed up many times. The chain recombines TRBV20-1 with TRBJ2-7; weak D call: TRBD1 (5 bases). CDR1 is DFQATT, CDR2 SNEGSKA, per germline (reference sequence). V gave up 0 bases and J gave up 9 bases, with 15 bases separating them. The CDR3 extends over 13 amino acids. This CDR3 reads CSARDPAGLGQYF. For the CDR3, the DNA is TGCAGTGCTAGAGATCCGGCAGGGCTGGGGCAGTACTTC.

The table lists this clonotype with many counts. The genes are TRBV6-5 and TRBJ2-2, with a tentative D call TRBD2 (6 bases). Deletions cut 5 bases from V and 0 bases from J, with 13 bases between. Germline CDR1 is MNHEY and CDR2 is SVGAGI. The CDR3 has 16 residues. CDR3 sequence: CASSLEPGANTGELFF. In nucleotides, the CDR3 is TGTGCCAGCAGTCTCGAACCGGGGGCGAACACCGGGGAGCTGTTTTTT.

This clonotype was counted ten times or more. The chain combines TRBV28 with TRBJ1-1; D not certain. The CDR3 is 13 amino acids. With 6 bases removed from V and 8 bases from J, the gap between germline ends came to 16 bases. CDR1 and CDR2 from the germline V gene are MDHEN and SYDVKM. CDR3 in amino acids: CASSLDGRGEAFF. The CDR3, as DNA: TGTGCCAGCAGCCTCGACGGGCGGGGAGAAGCTTTCTTT.

The table lists this clonotype with many counts. The chain links TRBV7-2 to TRBJ1-3; TRBD1 agrees at 12 bases. CDR1 and CDR2 (germline): SGHTA, FQGNSA. Trimming at V came to 1 base and at J to 8 bases, leaving 6 bases not matched to a gene. This CDR3 is built from 16 residues. This CDR3 reads CASSLVGTGGGDTIYF. Written as DNA, the CDR3 is TGTGCCAGCAGCTTAGTCGGGACAGGGGGCGGGGACACCATATATTTT.

This clonotype occurred many times. The V call is TRBV5-5, the J call TRBJ1-1; D call uncertain. Germline loops: CDR1 SGHKS, CDR2 YYEKEE (reference sequence). Trimming took 4 bases from V and 2 from J, leaving 15 bases between them. The CDR3 contains 15 residues. As DNA, the CDR3 is TGTGCCAGCAGCCTTGTTGGGCTGCCTAACACTGAAGCTTTCTTT. The encoded protein is CASSLVGLPNTEAFF. Looking up the rest from reference TRBV5-5 and TRBJ1-1 gives the full variable domain: DAGVTQSPTHLIKTRGQQVTLRCSPISGHKSVSWYQQVLGQGPQFIFQYYEKEERGRGNFPDRFSARQFPNYSSELNVNALLLGDSALYLCASSLVGLPNTEAFFGQGTRLTVV.

At least ten counts were recorded for this clonotype. The chain carries TRBV5-1 and TRBJ2-2, with D possibly being TRBD1 (6 bases). Between the trimmed V and J ends, which lost 6 bases and 2 bases, there was a span of 14 bases. This CDR3 is built from 15 residues. Looked up from germline, CDR1 is SGHRS and CDR2 is YFSETQ. The CDR3 DNA reads TGCGCCAGCACTGCAGGGGCGTCCAACACCGGGGAGCTGTTTTTT. Translation gives CASTAGASNTGELFF.

This clonotype was counted at least ten times. This chain connects TRBV5-1 to TRBJ1-1; unclear D gene. Germline lookup yields CDR1 SGHRS and CDR2 YFSETQ. The CDR3 totals 13 residues. Trimming removed 8 bases from V and 2 bases from J, with 13 bases in between. The CDR3 sequence is CASMLTENTEAFF. In DNA form, the CDR3 reads TGCGCCAGTATGCTCACAGAAAACACTGAAGCTTTCTTT.

This clonotype was counted many times. The V gene is TRBV6-2 or TRBV6-3, the J gene TRBJ1-4, with D uncertain. Germline V gene lookup returns CDR1 MNHEY and CDR2 SVGEGT. The V gene lost 2 bases and the J gene lost 8 bases, with 12 bases spanning the gap. There are 14 residues in the CDR3. In nucleotides, the CDR3 is TGTGCCAGCAGTTACCGGGTCCCGAGCGAAAAACTGTTTTTT. The encoded protein is CASSYRVPSEKLFF.

This clonotype was observed at least ten times. The chain carries TRBV7-6 and TRBJ2-1; D gene ambiguous. Germline-derived CDR1 and CDR2 are SGHVS and FNYEAQ. Trimming took off 5 bases at V and 0 bases at J, with 5 bases between the two ends. CDR3 length: 13 amino acids. As DNA, the CDR3 is TGTGCCAGCAGCCTAAGCTCCTACAATGAGCAGTTCTTC. It yields the protein CASSLSSYNEQFF. The whole variable domain, remainder taken from reference TRBV7-6 and TRBJ2-1, is GAGVSQSPRYKVTKRGQDVALRCDPISGHVSLYWYRQALGQGPEFLTYFNYEAQQDKSGLPNDRFSAERPEGSISTLTIQRTEQRDSAMYRCASSLSSYNEQFFGPGTRLTVL.

This clonotype has ten or more counts. The chain carries TRBV4-1 and TRBJ2-3; 12 nucleotides align to TRBD2. The CDR3 has 18 residues. CDR1 is MGHRA and CDR2 is YSYEKL in the germline V gene. Trimming at V came to 4 bases and at J to 0 bases, leaving 8 bases not matched to a gene. CDR3 sequence: CASSPRTSGDSSTDTQYF. The DNA of the CDR3 is TGCGCCAGCAGCCCCAGGACTAGCGGGGACTCTAGCACAGATACGCAGTATTTT.

This clonotype has at least ten counts. The V and J genes are TRBV12-3 or TRBV12-4 and TRBJ2-1; D gene ambiguous. This CDR3 contains 14 residues. Trimming left V 1 base short and J 12 bases short, with 16 bases between. This chain's CDR3 is CASSLDSQSGPQFF. DNA for the CDR3: TGTGCCAGCAGTTTAGACAGCCAGTCGGGTCCGCAGTTCTTC.

Many counts were recorded for this clonotype. V and J are TRBV19 and TRBJ1-6; D remains ambiguous. V dropped 3 bases and J dropped 7 bases, with 13 bases sitting between them. CDR1 and CDR2 from the germline V gene are LNHDA and SQIVND (reference sequence). This CDR3 has 15 residues. The CDR3 bases are TGTGCCAGTAGTATTCCCCGGACCGGCAATTCACCCCTCCACTTT. Translation gives CASSIPRTGNSPLHF.

This clonotype has at least ten counts. This rearrangement joins TRBV12-3 or TRBV12-4 to TRBJ1-6; the D is unclear. V was pared by 8 bases and J by 8 bases, with 19 bases between. The CDR3 has 15 amino acids. In nucleotides, the CDR3 is TGTGCCAGCGTCGGAGCCGGAGGAGGAGATTCACCCCTCCACTTT. It yields the protein CASVGAGGGDSPLHF.

Worth noting for this clonotype: A read error may be the cause here, since a much bigger clone is one base away. The gene calls are TRBV5-1 and TRBJ2-1; possibly TRBD2 for D (5 bases). There are 13 residues in the CDR3. The V gene lost 5 bases and the J gene lost 4 bases, with 10 bases spanning the gap. Germline loops: CDR1 SGHRS, CDR2 YFSETQ. Written as DNA, the CDR3 is TGCGCCAGCAGATCGGGATCTTACAATGAGCAGTTCTTC. Translation: CASRSGSYNEQFF.

This clonotype was picked up many times. CDR3 region: CASSPGGGDLYGYTF. The CDR3 bases are TGCGCCAGCAGCCCGGGCGGGGGGGACCTCTATGGCTACACCTTC. The rearrangement joins TRBV5-1 to TRBJ1-2, with D maybe TRBD1 (5 bases). From germline, CDR1 is SGHRS and CDR2 YFSETQ. The CDR3 consists of 15 residues. Trimming left V 4 bases short and J 4 bases short, with 17 bases between.

Ten or more counts support this clonotype. The chain couples TRBV30 to TRBJ2-3; D may be TRBD1 or TRBD2 (5 bases each). Trimming cost V 0 bases and J 4 bases, with 8 bases left between them. This CDR3 region has 13 residues. Germline V gene lookup returns CDR1 GTSNPN and CDR2 SVGIG (reference sequence). CDR3 bases: TGTGCCTGGAGTGTTTTGGGGGCAGATACGCAGTATTTT. Its translation: CAWSVLGADTQYF.

By share, this clonotype counts as medium-sized. The DNA of the CDR3 is TGCGCCAGCAGCAGGGACAGTTCGTATGGCTACACCTTC. It yields the protein CASSRDSSYGYTF. This sequence joins TRBV5-1 and TRBJ1-2; 7 positions match TRBD1. This CDR3 comprises 13 residues. Germline CDR1 and CDR2: SGHRS and YFSETQ. The V gene end was trimmed by 4 bases and the J gene end by 5 bases; junction bases not matched to a gene: 5.

This clonotype was counted many times. This chain joins TRBV24-1 and TRBJ1-2; D call uncertain. Trimming removed 1 base at V and 2 bases at J, with 4 bases between. The germline V gene encodes CDR1 KGHDR and CDR2 SFDVKD. CDR3 length: 13 amino acids. The CDR3 DNA reads TGTGCCACCAGTGATTTCAGGAACTATGGCTACACCTTC. Translation gives CATSDFRNYGYTF.

This clonotype has at least ten counts. J is TRBJ1-1 and V is TRBV7-6, with D uncertain. Deletions cut 1 base from V and 0 bases from J, with 9 bases between. Per germline, CDR1 SGHVS and CDR2 FNYEAQ. The CDR3 consists of 15 residues. The CDR3 protein is CASSLVGGLNTEAFF. The DNA of the CDR3 is TGTGCCAGCAGCTTAGTCGGCGGATTGAACACTGAAGCTTTCTTT.